This T cell receptor beta chain appears in the sequencing data of a study of T cells in localized non-small cell lung cancer. Repertoires were generated with immunoSEQ multiplex PCR, while TCRdb's copy carries only in-frame clones and drops some. The table includes tens of thousands of clones, roughly four fifths detected once. CDR1 is SEHNR, CDR2 FQNEAQ, per germline (reference sequence). V was trimmed by 5 bases and J by 4 bases, leaving 20 bases between them. The CDR3 runs 16 residues. This receptor was obtained from a man aged 35 to 70 with stage I lung adenocarcinoma. The chain carries TRBV7-9 and TRBJ1-2; D unclear. Sequenced here: peripheral blood, sampled before any cancer treatment. The CDR3 protein is CASSPANPGLFYGYTF. CDR3 DNA sequence: TGTGCCAGCAGCCCAGCCAACCCGGGCCTATTCTATGGCTACACCTTC. Full variable domain (outside the CDR3, taken from reference TRBV7-9 and TRBJ1-2): DTGVSQNPRHKITKRGQNVTFRCDPISEHNRLYWYRQTLGQGPEFLTYFQNEAQLEKSRLLSDRFSAERPKGSFSTLEIQRTEQGDSAMYLCASSPANPGLFYGYTFGSGTRLTVV.